The clone carrying this T cell receptor (beta chain) has a handful of counts. The data were taken from a study of Ad26.COV2.S vaccination and SARS-CoV-2 variants. Germline values: CDR1 KGHDR, CDR2 SFDVKD. V dropped 3 bases and J dropped 7 bases, with 14 bases sitting between them. The CDR3 is 15 amino acids. Generated by immunoSEQ multiplex PCR, the TCRdb table keeps only in-frame clones and is missing some. This table has some 190,000 clones, 87% appearing once. The rearrangement joins TRBV24-1 to TRBJ2-2; D is uncertain. The source of this sequence is a human donor who had recovered from COVID-19. Sequenced material: peripheral blood, taken after recovery from COVID-19. The CDR3 reads CATSDMGPNYGELFF. In nucleotides, the CDR3 is TGTGCCACCAGTGATATGGGCCCTAACTACGGGGAGCTGTTTTTT.